Below are 22 T cell receptor beta chains sequenced from a single sample in a study of T cell responses to AZD1222 COVID-19 vaccine. Generated by immunoSEQ multiplex PCR, the TCRdb table keeps only in-frame clones and is missing some. This sample has 180,000 or so clones, with 94% found just once. The sequencing used peripheral blood, collected on day 0 of AZD1222 vaccination. The receptors stem from an adult in good health.

V and J are TRBV19 and TRBJ2-7; 8 bases are a match to TRBD1. Trimming cost V 6 bases and J 1 base; bases outside gene matches: 5. CDR1 LNHDA and CDR2 SQIVND come from the germline V gene (reference sequence). The CDR3 contains 14 residues. Here the CDR3 DNA reads TGTGCCAGTAGCCCAACAGGGGGGTCCTACGAGCAGTACTTC. This sequence encodes CASSPTGGSYEQYF.

This rearrangement joins TRBV19 to TRBJ2-1; 11 nucleotides match TRBD2. Looked up from germline, CDR1 is LNHDA and CDR2 is SQIVND (reference sequence). CDR3 length: 14 amino acids. Trimming took 8 bases from V and 8 from J; bases not matched to a gene: 8. As DNA, the CDR3 is TGTGCCAGTGAAACTAGCGGGAGATCGGATGAGCAGTTCTTC. Protein product: CASETSGRSDEQFF.

This sequence joins TRBV11-2 and TRBJ1-1, with D uncertain. The length of the CDR3 is 14 residues. The germline V gene encodes CDR1 SGHAT and CDR2 FQNNGV. V lost 5 bases, J lost 1 base, and 11 bases lay in between. CDR3 amino acids: CASSLGGWNTEAFF. CDR3 nucleotides: TGTGCCAGCAGCCTCGGTGGATGGAACACTGAAGCTTTCTTT.

The chain links TRBV5-1 to TRBJ2-2; D remains unclear. Trimming took off 0 bases at V and 6 bases at J, with 6 bases between the two ends. Looked up from germline, CDR1 is SGHRS and CDR2 is YFSETQ. This CDR3 region has 13 residues. The CDR3 loop reads CASSLDYSGELFF. The CDR3 nucleotides read TGCGCCAGCAGCTTGGACTACTCCGGGGAGCTGTTTTTT.

The rearrangement links TRBV9 to TRBJ1-6, with D unclear. V was trimmed by 0 bases and J by 3 bases, leaving 10 bases between them. The CDR3 contains 16 residues. CDR1 SGDLS and CDR2 YYNGEE come from the germline V gene. The CDR3 region has the DNA TGTGCCAGCAGCGTAGGGAGTAGTCACTATAATTCACCCCTCCACTTT. Its translation is CASSVGSSHYNSPLHF.

The chain combines TRBV5-8 with TRBJ1-2; D unresolved. The CDR3 has 14 amino acids. Germline values: CDR1 SGHTS, CDR2 YDEGEE. The V end lost 0 bases, the J end lost 3 bases, and 9 bases lay between the germline ends. The CDR3 region has the DNA TGTGCCAGCAGCTTGGAGGCGGGATACTATGGCTACACCTTC. Translating it yields CASSLEAGYYGYTF. The full variable domain, with the rest looked up from reference TRBV5-8 and TRBJ1-2, is EAGVTQSPTHLIKTRGQQATLRCSPISGHTSVYWYQQALGLGLQFLLWYDEGEERNRGNFPPRFSGRQFPNYSSELNVNALELEDSALYLCASSLEAGYYGYTFGSGTRLTVV.

This chain links TRBV7-7 with TRBJ1-1, with D unclear. The CDR3 sequence is 13 residues long. Germline CDR1 SSHAT, CDR2 FNYEAQ (reference sequence). The V and J ends lost 5 bases and 0 bases respectively, with 7 bases between them. CDR3 in DNA: TGTGCCAGCAGCGAACGGCTGAACACTGAAGCTTTCTTT. This translates into CASSERLNTEAFF.

This clone appeared a single time. The gene calls are TRBV2 and TRBJ1-5; D ambiguous. The germline CDR1 and CDR2 sequences are SNHLY and FYNNEI. The CDR3 length is 16 residues. The V end was cut by 6 bases, the J end by 3 bases, with 18 bases between. As DNA, the CDR3 is TGTGCCAGCAGGGATATACCTCAGACTTACAATCAGCCCCAGCATTTT. This codes for CASRDIPQTYNQPQHF.

The CDR3 DNA reads TGCGCCAGCAGCCCTGGACAGGGGTTCAATCAGCCCCAGCATTTT. Its translation is CASSPGQGFNQPQHF. The chain uses TRBV23-1 and TRBJ1-5; 9 bases line up with TRBD1. TRBV23-1 is an ORF; its function is uncertain. This CDR3 region has 15 residues. V gave up 6 bases and J gave up 3 bases; unmatched junction bases: 6.

V usage is TRBV15 and J usage is TRBJ1-1; D perhaps matches TRBD1 (5 bases). Trimming pared 1 base from V and 3 bases from J, leaving 12 bases between. This CDR3 has 15 amino acids. CDR1 is LNHNV and CDR2 is YYDKDF in the germline V gene (reference sequence). The CDR3 here is CATSRVARAYTEAFF. The CDR3 DNA sequence: TGTGCCACCAGCAGAGTAGCCAGGGCTTACACTGAAGCTTTCTTT.

In this sample, this clone turned up once. The chain carries TRBV11-2 and TRBJ1-5, with D tentatively TRBD1 (6 bases). The CDR3 sequence is 13 residues long. Germline V CDR1 and CDR2: SGHAT, FQNNGV. The V end lost 5 bases, the J end lost 6 bases, and 11 bases lay between the germline ends. The CDR3 region has the DNA TGTGCCAGCAGCGAAGACAGGACTCAGCCCCAGCATTTT. It is translated as CASSEDRTQPQHF.

This sequence joins TRBV28 and TRBJ1-5; 9 nucleotides align to TRBD1. The CDR3 totals 16 residues. Looked up from germline, CDR1 is MDHEN and CDR2 is SYDVKM. The J segment lost 4 bases and the V segment lost 3 bases, leaving 7 bases of the junction unmatched. CDR3 sequence reads: CASSLDGTGSNQPQHF. The CDR3, as DNA: TGTGCCAGCAGTTTGGATGGGACAGGGTCGAATCAGCCCCAGCATTTT.

The J gene is TRBJ1-6, the V gene TRBV5-1; TRBD1 is a possible D gene (6 bases). The V gene lost 0 bases and the J gene lost 1 base, with 11 bases spanning the gap. Germline assignment: CDR1 SGHRS and CDR2 YFSETQ. The CDR3 has 17 residues. CDR3 nucleotide sequence: TGCGCCAGCAGCTTGGAGGCCAGGGGATCCTATAATTCACCCCTCCACTTT. This codes for CASSLEARGSYNSPLHF.

The chain recombines TRBV28 with TRBJ1-4, with D possibly TRBD1 on 5 matching bases. Germline loops: CDR1 MDHEN, CDR2 SYDVKM. There are 13 residues in the CDR3. With 4 bases removed from V and 8 bases from J, the gap between germline ends came to 11 bases. The CDR3 protein is CASSSGPGEKLFF. The CDR3 DNA reads TGTGCCAGCAGTTCAGGGCCTGGAGAAAAACTGTTTTTT.

The gene calls are TRBV28 and TRBJ1-2; the D is unclear. This CDR3 is built from 17 residues. Germline assignment: CDR1 MDHEN and CDR2 SYDVKM. V was trimmed by 3 bases and J by 4 bases, leaving 21 bases between them. The CDR3 nucleotides are TGTGCCAGCAGTTTTGCGCCCGGGAGTTCCGTCCTCTATGGCTACACCTTC. It is translated as CASSFAPGSSVLYGYTF.

This rearrangement joins TRBV28 to TRBJ1-5; D unresolved. CDR1 is MDHEN, CDR2 SYDVKM, per germline. The CDR3 spans 13 residues. Deletions cut 2 bases from V and 5 bases from J, with 7 bases between. The CDR3, as DNA: TGTGCCAGCAGTTTAGGGGATCATCAGCCCCAGCATTTT. Translation: CASSLGDHQPQHF.

V and J are TRBV7-9 and TRBJ1-1; D call uncertain. The CDR3 runs 16 residues. The germline gives CDR1 SEHNR, CDR2 FQNEAQ (reference sequence). V shed 6 bases and J shed 3 bases, with 20 bases lying between them. The CDR3 region has the DNA TGTGCCAGCAGTCTGGGTACGGCCTGGGAGGACACTGAAGCTTTCTTT. It specifies CASSLGTAWEDTEAFF.

The chain uses TRBV5-1 and TRBJ1-2; no reliable D call. Germline CDR1 is SGHRS and CDR2 is YFSETQ. Trimming cost V 4 bases and J 8 bases, with 18 bases left between them. The CDR3 is 14 amino acids. The CDR3 region is CASSTEGVRVGYTF. The CDR3 DNA sequence: TGCGCCAGCAGCACGGAGGGAGTAAGGGTCGGCTACACCTTC.

This chain uses TRBV11-2 with TRBJ1-2, with D tentatively TRBD1 (6 bases). The V end lost 0 bases, the J end lost 8 bases, and 16 bases lay between the germline ends. Germline loops: CDR1 SGHAT, CDR2 FQNNGV. The CDR3 runs to 15 residues. The CDR3 spells CASSLDSPGVGGYTF. The DNA for the CDR3 is TGTGCCAGCAGCTTAGATTCTCCAGGGGTTGGCGGCTACACCTTC.

The genes are TRBV28 and TRBJ2-7; 12 bases line up with TRBD1. The CDR3 is 17 residues long. The V segment lost 5 bases and the J segment 6 bases; nucleotides outside the gene matches: 14. Germline V gene data show CDR1 as MDHEN and CDR2 as SYDVKM. The DNA of the CDR3 is TGTGCCAGCAGTCGGCTCTCCGGGACAGGGGGCCTGAGCGAGCAGTACTTC. Its protein product is CASSRLSGTGGLSEQYF.

V gene TRBV27 combines with J gene TRBJ1-4; no reliable D call. V was shortened by 5 bases and J by 6 bases, with 10 bases between the two germline ends. CDR3 size: 13 residues. Germline CDR1 reads MNHEY; CDR2 reads SMNVEV (reference sequence). This CDR3 is CASSPLRDEKLFF. The CDR3 bases are TGTGCCAGCAGTCCCCTCCGTGATGAAAAACTGTTTTTT.

The J gene is TRBJ2-3, the V gene TRBV10-2; D may correspond to TRBD1 or TRBD2 (5 bases each). Germline V gene lookup returns CDR1 WSHSY and CDR2 SAAADI. Trimming left V 6 bases short and J 6 bases short, with 7 bases between. The CDR3 has 11 amino acids. CDR3 coding DNA: TGCGCCAGCAGATGGGGGGATACGCAGTATTTT. It is translated as CASRWGDTQYF.